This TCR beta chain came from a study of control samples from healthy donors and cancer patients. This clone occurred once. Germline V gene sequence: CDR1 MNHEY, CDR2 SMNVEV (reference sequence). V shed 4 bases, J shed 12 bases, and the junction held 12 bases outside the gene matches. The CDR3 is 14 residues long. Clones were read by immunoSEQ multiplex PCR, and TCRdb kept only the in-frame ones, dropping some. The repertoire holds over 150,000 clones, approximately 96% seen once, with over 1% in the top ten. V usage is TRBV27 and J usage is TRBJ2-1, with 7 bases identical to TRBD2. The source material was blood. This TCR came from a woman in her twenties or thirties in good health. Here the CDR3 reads CASSSWSAGETQFF. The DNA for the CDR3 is TGTGCCAGCAGTTCCTGGAGCGCGGGGGAGACGCAGTTCTTC.